The source of this T cell receptor (beta chain) is a study of spatial heterogeneity in lung cancer. By frequency in the sample, this clonotype is medium-sized. TCRdb re-called the 5' RACE reads through MiXCR, storing one row per CDR3 protein. The profile covers about 2,300 distinct CDR3 sequences, with less than 15% appearing a single time and roughly three fifths taken by the ten largest. V lost 1 base to trimming and J lost 7 bases; unmatched junction nucleotides: 5. CDR1 is DFQATT and CDR2 is SNEGSKA in the germline V gene (reference sequence). The CDR3 runs to 15 residues. Regarding time point: sample taken at primary tumor resection. Whole RNA from tumor, nontumor lung or frozen PBMC was sequenced unsorted. The roughly 79 donors had untreated early-stage non-small cell lung cancer.

This receptor was obtained from a male donor with early-stage non-small cell lung cancer. The sample consisted of PBMCs, taken at surgery. The genes are TRBV20-1 and TRBJ2-1, with 12 bases matching TRBD2. CDR3 DNA sequence: TGCAGTGCTAGAGCGTCTCTAGCGGGAGGGAATGAGCAGTTCTTC. Protein: CSARASLAGGNEQFF.